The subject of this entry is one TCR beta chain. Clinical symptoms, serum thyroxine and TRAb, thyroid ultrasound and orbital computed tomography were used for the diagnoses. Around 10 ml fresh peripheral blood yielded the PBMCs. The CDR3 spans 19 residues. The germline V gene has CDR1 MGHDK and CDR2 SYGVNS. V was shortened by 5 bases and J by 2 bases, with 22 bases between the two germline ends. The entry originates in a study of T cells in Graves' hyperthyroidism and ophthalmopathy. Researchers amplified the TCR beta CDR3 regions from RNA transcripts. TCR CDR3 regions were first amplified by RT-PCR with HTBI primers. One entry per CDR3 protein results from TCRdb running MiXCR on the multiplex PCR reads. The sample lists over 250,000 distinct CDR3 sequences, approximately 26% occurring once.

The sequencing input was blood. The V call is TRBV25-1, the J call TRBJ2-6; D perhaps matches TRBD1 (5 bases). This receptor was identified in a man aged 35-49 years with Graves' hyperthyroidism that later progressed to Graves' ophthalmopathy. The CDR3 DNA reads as TGTGCCAGCAGTACCTACGACAGAGTACATGTTCCTGGGGCCAACGTCCTGACTTTC. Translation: CASSTYDRVHVPGANVLTF.